The next 11 T cell receptor beta chains were all read from a single sample in a study of blood T cell repertoires in COVID-19. The method was immunoSEQ multiplex PCR; TCRdb's version includes in-frame clones alone and lacks a portion of them. Among more than 300,000 clones listed, 88% were seen once. Material: PBMCs or T cells enriched from blood (not recorded which). Every receptor here comes from a woman aged 18-29 years who had recovered from COVID-19.

The V call is TRBV12-3 or TRBV12-4, the J call TRBJ1-2; D uncertain. The CDR3 has 12 residues. Trimming cost V 5 bases and J 4 bases, with 8 bases left between them. Here the CDR3 DNA reads TGTGCCAGCAGTCGTACAGCCTATGGCTACACCTTC. The encoded protein is CASSRTAYGYTF.

This clone was found a few times. This chain uses TRBV12-5 with TRBJ2-3, with D hard to call. The CDR3 has 12 amino acids. V gave up 5 bases and J gave up 6 bases, with 9 bases separating them. The germline V gene has CDR1 LGHNT and CDR2 FRNRAP. As DNA, the CDR3 is TGTGCTAGTGGTGACAACTGGGATACGCAGTATTTT. Encoded protein: CASGDNWDTQYF.

V and J are TRBV3-1 (or the pseudogene TRBV3-2) and TRBJ2-1; D is ambiguous. The V and J ends lost 6 bases and 9 bases respectively, with 15 bases between them. Germline lookup yields CDR1 LGHDT and CDR2 YNNKEL (reference sequence). There are 13 residues in the CDR3. This CDR3 is CASSPHFSGEQFF. Here the CDR3 DNA reads TGTGCCAGCAGTCCTCATTTTTCGGGTGAGCAGTTCTTC.

The V and J genes are TRBV12-5 and TRBJ1-4; D remains ambiguous. The V gene lost 2 bases and the J gene lost 8 bases, with 18 bases spanning the gap. The CDR3 has 16 amino acids. Germline lookup yields CDR1 LGHNT and CDR2 FRNRAP. The CDR3 sequence: CASGLIQGRVDEKLFF. CDR3 DNA sequence: TGTGCTAGTGGTTTGATCCAAGGCCGGGTAGACGAAAAACTGTTTTTT. Using reference TRBV12-5 and TRBJ1-4 for the parts outside the CDR3, the full variable domain is DARVTQTPRHKVTEMGQEVTMRCQPILGHNTVFWYRQTMMQGLELLAYFRNRAPLDDSGMPKDRFSAEMPDATLATLKIQPSEPRDSAVYFCASGLIQGRVDEKLFFGSGTQLSVL.

The chain couples TRBV19 to TRBJ1-2; 7 nucleotides match TRBD1. Germline-derived CDR1 and CDR2 are LNHDA and SQIVND (reference sequence). V was pared by 6 bases and J by 4 bases, with 11 bases of the junction left unmatched. The CDR3 consists of 15 residues. The CDR3 sequence: CASRFATGVFYGYTF. The CDR3 coding sequence is TGTGCCAGTAGGTTCGCCACAGGGGTGTTCTATGGCTACACCTTC.

This clone was seen only once. The chain combines TRBV7-9 with TRBJ1-2, with D hard to call. The CDR3 runs to 15 residues. Per germline, CDR1 SEHNR and CDR2 FQNEAQ (reference sequence). V lost 1 base and J 5 bases, leaving 14 bases between the germline ends. The CDR3 protein is CASSLGRSEAYGYTF. The CDR3 nucleotides read TGTGCCAGCAGCTTAGGTAGGAGTGAGGCGTATGGCTACACCTTC.

The V gene is TRBV5-1, the J gene TRBJ2-3; tentatively, D is TRBD2 (7 bases). The CDR3 covers 15 residues. The germline V gene encodes CDR1 SGHRS and CDR2 YFSETQ. V lost 2 bases and J lost 3, with 13 bases in between. The CDR3 region has the DNA TGCGCCAGCAGCTTTGTGGCGGGGGCGACAGATACGCAGTATTTT. Translating gives CASSFVAGATDTQYF.

The chain carries TRBV30 and TRBJ2-7; D is perhaps TRBD2 (5 bases). Germline V gene data show CDR1 as GTSNPN and CDR2 as SVGIG (reference sequence). This CDR3 region has 13 residues. Deletions cut 0 bases from V and 6 bases from J, with 12 bases between. CDR3 sequence reads: CAWSVRSEGEQYF. The CDR3 nucleotides read TGTGCCTGGAGTGTTCGGTCCGAGGGCGAGCAGTACTTC.

This chain uses TRBV2 with TRBJ1-3; TRBD1 matches 10 bases. From germline, CDR1 is SNHLY and CDR2 FYNNEI. The CDR3 is 15 residues long. V was pared by 8 bases and J by 2 bases, with 6 bases of the junction left unmatched. This chain's CDR3 is CASPGTGAAGNTIYF. The CDR3 DNA is TGTGCCAGCCCCGGGACAGGGGCAGCTGGAAACACCATATATTTT.

This chain joins TRBV5-1 and TRBJ2-5, with 10 bases fitting TRBD2. CDR1 SGHRS and CDR2 YFSETQ come from the germline V gene. This CDR3 is 16 amino acids long. The junction had 7 bases not matched to a gene; V was cut back by 5 bases and J by 0 bases. The CDR3 nucleotides read TGCGCCAGCAGTTTAGCGGGGGGAACGTACCAAGAGACCCAGTACTTC. Translated: CASSLAGGTYQETQYF.

This rearrangement joins TRBV28 to TRBJ2-1; 12 nucleotides agree with TRBD2. V was pared by 4 bases and J by 2 bases, with 3 bases of the junction left unmatched. CDR1 is MDHEN and CDR2 is SYDVKM in the germline V gene. The CDR3 totals 16 residues. In DNA, the CDR3 is TGTGCCAGCAGTTCGACTAGCGGGGGCCCCTACAATGAGCAGTTCTTC. It translates to CASSSTSGGPYNEQFF.